The 26 T cell receptor beta chains presented below share a single source sample, sequenced in a study of blood T cell repertoires in COVID-19. Sequencing used immunoSEQ multiplex PCR; TCRdb keeps in-frame clones, though not all of them. This sample has roughly 130,000 clones, with about 85% found just once. Material: peripheral blood. Source of these receptors: a woman in her 70s with COVID-19, enrolled during active disease.

The chain joins TRBV9 to TRBJ1-3; tentatively, D is TRBD1 (5 bases). This CDR3 comprises 15 residues. Germline V gene sequence: CDR1 SGDLS, CDR2 YYNGEE. The V gene lost 0 bases and the J gene lost 0 bases, with 7 bases spanning the gap. The chain's CDR3 is CASSVEGASGNTIYF. The CDR3 DNA sequence: TGTGCCAGCAGCGTAGAAGGGGCCTCTGGAAACACCATATATTTT.

The V and J genes are TRBV28 and TRBJ1-2; the match to TRBD1 covers 10 bases. The trim removed 3 bases at V and 7 bases at J, leaving 2 bases unmatched. CDR1 and CDR2 (germline): MDHEN, SYDVKM. The CDR3 is made up of 13 amino acids. The chain's CDR3 is CASSFGDRGGYTF. In DNA form, the CDR3 reads TGTGCCAGCAGTTTCGGGGACAGGGGTGGCTACACCTTC.

This chain joins TRBV7-2 and TRBJ2-1; a weak D match, TRBD1 (5 bases). V was shortened by 5 bases and J by 4 bases, with 15 bases between the two germline ends. The CDR3 runs to 15 residues. From germline, CDR1 is SGHTA and CDR2 FQGNSA. CDR3: CASSHYRSLYNEQFF. CDR3 coding DNA: TGTGCCAGCAGCCATTACAGGAGCTTGTACAATGAGCAGTTCTTC.

The chain links TRBV9 to TRBJ1-1; D is perhaps TRBD1 (5 bases). The CDR3 length is 16 residues. V lost 0 bases and J lost 5, with 17 bases in between. CDR1 is SGDLS, CDR2 YYNGEE, per germline. CDR3 region: CASSVVSAAGGTEAFF. CDR3 nucleotide sequence: TGTGCCAGCAGCGTAGTAAGCGCAGCCGGGGGGACTGAAGCTTTCTTT. The full variable domain, rest sourced from reference TRBV9 and TRBJ1-1, is DSGVTQTPKHLITATGQRVTLRCSPRSGDLSVYWYQQSLDQGLQFLIQYYNGEERAKGNILERFSAQQFPDLHSELNLSSLELGDSALYFCASSVVSAAGGTEAFFGQGTRLTVV.

This rearrangement joins TRBV7-2 to TRBJ1-2; 8 bases line up with TRBD1. With V trimmed by 4 bases and J by 8 bases, 9 bases remained unmatched. CDR1 and CDR2 from the germline V gene are SGHTA and FQGNSA. This CDR3 contains 14 residues. The CDR3 region is CASSSRTGHEGYTF. CDR3 nucleotide sequence: TGTGCCAGCAGCTCTCGGACAGGGCACGAGGGCTACACCTTC.

The V and J genes are TRBV5-4 and TRBJ1-1; D might be TRBD1 (5 bases). The germline CDR1 and CDR2 sequences are SGHNT and YYREEE (reference sequence). CDR3 length equals 15 residues. Trimming left V 5 bases short and J 2 bases short, with 16 bases between. The CDR3 nucleotides are TGTGCCAGCAGGCCCGGGACTGTCGGTAACACTGAAGCTTTCTTT. It yields the protein CASRPGTVGNTEAFF. The full variable domain, in which reference TRBV5-4 and TRBJ1-1 provide the parts outside the CDR3, is ETGVTQSPTHLIKTRGQQVTLRCSSQSGHNTVSWYQQALGQGPQFIFQYYREEENGRGNFPPRFSGLQFPNYSSELNVNALELDDSALYLCASRPGTVGNTEAFFGQGTRLTVV.

This chain joins TRBV2 and TRBJ2-1; 11 bases fit TRBD2. V was clipped by 6 bases and J by 8 bases; unmatched bases: 12. Germline CDR1 and CDR2: SNHLY and FYNNEI. The CDR3 covers 16 residues. CDR3 sequence reads: CASRGVAGGPMYEQFF. The CDR3 DNA is TGTGCCAGCAGGGGAGTAGCGGGGGGGCCAATGTATGAGCAGTTCTTC.

The chain combines TRBV19 with TRBJ1-2, with D possibly TRBD1 on 6 matching bases. This CDR3 contains 13 residues. Looked up from germline, CDR1 is LNHDA and CDR2 is SQIVND (reference sequence). With 6 bases removed from V and 7 bases from J, the gap between germline ends came to 15 bases. The CDR3 DNA reads as TGTGCCAGTAGCCTACAGGGAGTGGGTGGCTACACCTTC. This gives the protein CASSLQGVGGYTF.

The chain recombines TRBV6-4 with TRBJ1-1, with TRBD1 matching over 9 bases. CDR1 is MRHNA, CDR2 SNTAGT, per germline. CDR3 length: 14 residues. The J segment lost 1 base and the V segment lost 6 bases, leaving 3 bases of the junction unmatched. CDR3 in amino acids: CASRQDRGNTEAFF. CDR3 DNA: TGTGCCAGCAGACAGGACAGGGGGAACACTGAAGCTTTCTTT.

The genes are TRBV28 and TRBJ1-5, with 7 bases fitting TRBD1. Germline assignment: CDR1 MDHEN and CDR2 SYDVKM. After removal of 3 bases from V and 16 bases from J, the junction contained 9 bases not matched to a gene. The CDR3 runs to 12 residues. The CDR3 DNA reads as TGTGCCAGCAGTTTCCGAGGACAGGCGTCCCATTTT. Amino acid sequence: CASSFRGQASHF.

The chain employs TRBV6-2 or TRBV6-3 and TRBJ2-5, with 7 bases matching TRBD1. Germline lookup yields CDR1 MNHEY and CDR2 SVGEGT. This CDR3 comprises 13 residues. Trimming at V came to 4 bases and at J to 5 bases, leaving 4 bases not matched to a gene. CDR3 sequence (DNA): TGTGCCAGCAGTTGGACAGGTGGGGAGACCCAGTACTTC. Encoded protein: CASSWTGGETQYF.

The genes are TRBV5-6 and TRBJ1-1; unclear D gene. With 2 bases removed from V and 1 base from J, the gap between germline ends came to 9 bases. CDR3 length: 14 residues. Germline lookup yields CDR1 SGHDT and CDR2 YYEEEE. The CDR3 loop is CASSFPYGNTEAFF. CDR3 in DNA: TGTGCCAGCAGCTTTCCCTACGGGAACACTGAAGCTTTCTTT.

This rearrangement joins TRBV25-1 to TRBJ1-3, with TRBD1 matching over 7 bases. From germline, CDR1 is MGHDK and CDR2 SYGVNS. V lost 6 bases, J lost 4 bases, and 9 bases stayed unmatched. This CDR3 is built from 15 residues. DNA of the CDR3: TGTGCCAGCAGCGAACCCGTAGGGGGCGGAAACACCATATATTTT. This translates into CASSEPVGGGNTIYF.

The V call is TRBV4-2, the J call TRBJ2-7, with 8 positions matching TRBD1. J gave up 0 bases and V 5 bases, and 3 bases lay outside the gene matches. This CDR3 spans 14 amino acids. Per germline, CDR1 LGHNA and CDR2 YNFKEQ. The chain's CDR3 is CASSDRGSSYEQYF. CDR3 sequence (DNA): TGTGCCAGCAGCGACAGGGGTAGCTCCTACGAGCAGTACTTC.

The chain recombines TRBV5-1 with TRBJ1-5; possible D gene TRBD1, 5 bases. Germline V CDR1 and CDR2: SGHRS, YFSETQ. Trimming removed 0 bases from V and 0 bases from J, with 10 bases in between. The CDR3 contains 16 residues. CDR3 residues: CASSLGGAFSNQPQHF. The CDR3 nucleotides are TGCGCCAGCAGCTTGGGGGGCGCCTTTAGCAATCAGCCCCAGCATTTT.

The chain combines TRBV10-3 with TRBJ2-3; possibly TRBD1 for D (6 bases). Trimming stripped 6 bases from V and 3 bases from J, with 16 bases between. CDR3 length: 15 amino acids. Germline CDR1 ENHRY, CDR2 SYGVKD. CDR3 region: CAIRDSRTGTDTQYF. For the CDR3, the DNA is TGTGCCATCAGGGACTCCCGAACAGGGACAGATACGCAGTATTTT.

V and J are TRBV19 and TRBJ2-2; 9 bases are shared with TRBD1. The ends lost 4 bases at V and 8 bases at J; junction bases unmatched: 11. The CDR3 has 16 amino acids. The V gene's germline CDR1 is LNHDA and CDR2 SQIVND (reference sequence). The CDR3 sequence: CASSTLPGQGGGELFF. For the CDR3, the DNA is TGTGCCAGTAGTACCCTCCCGGGACAGGGCGGGGGGGAGCTGTTTTTT.

The chain is built from TRBV19 and TRBJ1-6, with 10 bases identical to TRBD1. Germline trimming cut 7 bases from V and 9 bases from J; bases unmatched to any gene: 6. The CDR3 loop spans 14 amino acids. Per the germline V gene, CDR1 is LNHDA and CDR2 is SQIVND (reference sequence). CDR3 nucleotides: TGTGCCAGTACGGACAGGGGGTCGGGTTCACCCCTCCACTTT. Protein sequence: CASTDRGSGSPLHF.

The chain is built from TRBV5-1 and TRBJ2-5; 10 bases fit TRBD1. The V segment lost 1 base and the J segment 3 bases; nucleotides outside the gene matches: 6. There are 16 residues in the CDR3. Germline CDR1 reads SGHRS; CDR2 reads YFSETQ. The CDR3 loop reads CASSLWYGQGEETQYF. CDR3 DNA: TGCGCCAGCAGCTTGTGGTATGGACAGGGGGAAGAGACCCAGTACTTC.

The chain combines TRBV5-8 with TRBJ2-7, with no clear D. Germline V gives CDR1 SGHTS, CDR2 YDEGEE. The CDR3 has 12 amino acids. The V end was cut by 0 bases, the J end by 2 bases, with 3 bases between. CDR3 sequence reads: CASSLEPYEQYF. The CDR3 bases are TGTGCCAGCAGCTTGGAGCCCTACGAGCAGTACTTC. Complete variable domain (other parts from reference TRBV5-8 and TRBJ2-7): EAGVTQSPTHLIKTRGQQATLRCSPISGHTSVYWYQQALGLGLQFLLWYDEGEERNRGNFPPRFSGRQFPNYSSELNVNALELEDSALYLCASSLEPYEQYFGPGTRLTVT.

The chain recombines TRBV20-1 with TRBJ1-5; tentatively, D is TRBD1 (5 bases). Germline values: CDR1 DFQATT, CDR2 SNEGSKA (reference sequence). The CDR3 is made up of 12 amino acids. The ends were cut back, 3 bases at V and 7 bases at J, with 10 bases in the middle. The CDR3 here is CSASAGKQPQHF. In nucleotides, the CDR3 is TGCAGTGCTAGTGCAGGGAAGCAGCCCCAGCATTTT.

The chain recombines TRBV20-1 with TRBJ1-1; D perhaps matches TRBD1 (5 bases). CDR3 length: 12 amino acids. Trimming shortened V by 3 bases and J by 1 base, and 6 bases separated the two germline ends. CDR1 and CDR2 (germline): DFQATT, SNEGSKA (reference sequence). The CDR3 reads CSASRGNTEAFF. As DNA, the CDR3 is TGCAGTGCTAGTAGGGGGAACACTGAAGCTTTCTTT.

V and J are TRBV25-1 and TRBJ2-7; 11 bases agree with TRBD2. The CDR3 has 18 amino acids. With V trimmed by 0 bases and J by 0 bases, 7 bases remained unmatched. CDR1 and CDR2 from the germline V gene are MGHDK and SYGVNS. CDR3 nucleotides: TGTGCCAGCAGTGAATACGAACTAGCGGGGGCCGACTCCTACGAGCAGTACTTC. This encodes CASSEYELAGADSYEQYF.

The chain recombines TRBV5-5 with TRBJ2-7, with TRBD2 matching 8 bases. The germline V gene has CDR1 SGHKS and CDR2 YYEKEE (reference sequence). Losses at the gene ends were 2 bases for V and 0 bases for J; bases not matched to a gene: 4. The CDR3 consists of 15 residues. Here the CDR3 DNA reads TGTGCCAGCAGCTTAGCGGGGGCCCACTCCTACGAGCAGTACTTC. Translation gives CASSLAGAHSYEQYF.

This clone was observed once. This chain joins TRBV5-1 and TRBJ2-5, with TRBD1 identical over 9 bases. Trimming removed 0 bases from V and 5 bases from J; junction bases left unmatched: 8. This CDR3 has 16 amino acids. The germline V gene encodes CDR1 SGHRS and CDR2 YFSETQ. The DNA for the CDR3 is TGCGCCAGCAGCTTGGGAGGGACAGGGAGTCAGGAGACCCAGTACTTC. As protein: CASSLGGTGSQETQYF.

The chain employs TRBV5-6 and TRBJ1-5; D is unclear. This CDR3 is built from 17 residues. Trimming left V 0 bases short and J 9 bases short, with 22 bases between. The germline V gene has CDR1 SGHDT and CDR2 YYEEEE. The CDR3 coding sequence is TGTGCCAGCAGCTTGGCCACGCCCTATATTATGGTCGGGCCCCAGCATTTT. Its translation is CASSLATPYIMVGPQHF.